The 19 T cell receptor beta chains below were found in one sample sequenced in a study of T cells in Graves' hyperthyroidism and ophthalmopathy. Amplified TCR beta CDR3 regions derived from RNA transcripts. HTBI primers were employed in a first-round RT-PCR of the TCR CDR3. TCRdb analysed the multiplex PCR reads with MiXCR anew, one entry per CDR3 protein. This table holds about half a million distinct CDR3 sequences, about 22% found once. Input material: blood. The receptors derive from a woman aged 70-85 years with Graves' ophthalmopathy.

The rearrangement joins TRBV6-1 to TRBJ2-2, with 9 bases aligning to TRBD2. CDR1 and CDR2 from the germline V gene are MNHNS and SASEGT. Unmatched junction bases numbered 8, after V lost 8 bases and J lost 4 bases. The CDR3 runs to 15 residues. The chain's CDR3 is CASGLAPLGTGELFF. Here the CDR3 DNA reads TGTGCCAGCGGACTAGCGCCCTTAGGCACCGGGGAGCTGTTTTTT.

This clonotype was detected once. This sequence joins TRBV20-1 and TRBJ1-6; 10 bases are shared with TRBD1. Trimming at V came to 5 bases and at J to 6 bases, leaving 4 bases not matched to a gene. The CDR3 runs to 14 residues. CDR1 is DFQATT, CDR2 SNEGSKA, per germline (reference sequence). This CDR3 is CSARGQGPNSPLHF. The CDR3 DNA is TGCAGTGCTCGGGGACAGGGGCCTAATTCACCCCTCCACTTT.

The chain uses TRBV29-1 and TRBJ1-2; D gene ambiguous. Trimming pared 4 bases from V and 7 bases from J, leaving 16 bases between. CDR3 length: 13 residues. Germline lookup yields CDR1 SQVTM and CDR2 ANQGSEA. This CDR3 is CSVGTGSFFGYTF. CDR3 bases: TGCAGCGTTGGGACCGGGTCCTTCTTTGGCTACACCTTC.

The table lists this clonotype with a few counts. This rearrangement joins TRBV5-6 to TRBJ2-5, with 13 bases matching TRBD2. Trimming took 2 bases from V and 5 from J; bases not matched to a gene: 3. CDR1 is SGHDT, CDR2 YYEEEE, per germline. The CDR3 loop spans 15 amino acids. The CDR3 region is CASSFGTSGMETQYF. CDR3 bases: TGTGCCAGCAGCTTCGGGACTAGCGGGATGGAGACCCAGTACTTC.

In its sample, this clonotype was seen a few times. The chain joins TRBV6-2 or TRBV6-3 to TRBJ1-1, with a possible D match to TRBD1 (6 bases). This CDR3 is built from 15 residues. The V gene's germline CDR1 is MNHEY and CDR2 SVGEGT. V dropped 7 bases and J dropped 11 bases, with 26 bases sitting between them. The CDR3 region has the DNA TGTGCCAGCACCATTAGTCCGGTATTGGGGGCAGACGCTTTCTTT. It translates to CASTISPVLGADAFF.

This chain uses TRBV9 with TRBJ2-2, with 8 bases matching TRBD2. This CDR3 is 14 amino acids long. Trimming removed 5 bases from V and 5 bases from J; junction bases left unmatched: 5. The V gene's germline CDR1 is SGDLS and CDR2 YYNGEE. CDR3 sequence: CASSASGGTGELFF. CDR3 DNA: TGTGCCAGCAGTGCCTCGGGAGGGACCGGGGAGCTGTTTTTT.

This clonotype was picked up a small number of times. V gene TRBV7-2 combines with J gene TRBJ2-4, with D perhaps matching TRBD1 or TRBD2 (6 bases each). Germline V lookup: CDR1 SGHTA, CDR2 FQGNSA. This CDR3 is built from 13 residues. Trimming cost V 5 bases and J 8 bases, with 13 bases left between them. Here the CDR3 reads CASSPRRGDIQYF. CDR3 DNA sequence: TGTGCCAGCAGCCCCCGGAGGGGGGACATTCAGTACTTC.

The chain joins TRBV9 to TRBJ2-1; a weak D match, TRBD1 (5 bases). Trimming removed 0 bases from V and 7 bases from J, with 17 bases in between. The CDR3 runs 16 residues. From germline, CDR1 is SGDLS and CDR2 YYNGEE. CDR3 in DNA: TGTGCCAGCAGCGTAGTAAAGCTAACCCCAGGGAATGAGCAGTTCTTC. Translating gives CASSVVKLTPGNEQFF.

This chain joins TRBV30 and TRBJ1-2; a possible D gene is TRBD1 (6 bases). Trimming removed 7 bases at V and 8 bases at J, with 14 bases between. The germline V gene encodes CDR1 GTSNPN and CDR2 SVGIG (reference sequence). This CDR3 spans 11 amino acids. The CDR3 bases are TGTGCCTACGCTGTAACAGGGGGCTACACCTTC. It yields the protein CAYAVTGGYTF.

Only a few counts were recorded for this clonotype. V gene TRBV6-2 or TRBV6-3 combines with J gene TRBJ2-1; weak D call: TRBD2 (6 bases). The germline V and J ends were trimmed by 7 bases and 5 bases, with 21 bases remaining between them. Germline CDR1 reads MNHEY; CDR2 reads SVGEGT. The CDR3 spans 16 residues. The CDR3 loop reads CASTPRGSRLNNEQFF. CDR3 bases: TGTGCCAGCACGCCCCGGGGGAGCAGACTCAACAATGAGCAGTTCTTC.

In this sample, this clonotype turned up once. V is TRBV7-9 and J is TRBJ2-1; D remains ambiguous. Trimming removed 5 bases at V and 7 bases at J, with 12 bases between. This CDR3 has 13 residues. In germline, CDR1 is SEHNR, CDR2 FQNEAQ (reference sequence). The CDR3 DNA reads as TGTGCCAGCAGCCCTCGGGCCTTTAATGAGCAGTTCTTC. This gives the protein CASSPRAFNEQFF.

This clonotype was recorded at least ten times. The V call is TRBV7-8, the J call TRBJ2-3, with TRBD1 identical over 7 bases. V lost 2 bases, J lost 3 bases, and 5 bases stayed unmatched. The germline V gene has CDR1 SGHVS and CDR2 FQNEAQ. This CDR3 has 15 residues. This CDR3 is CASSLMGQTTDTQYF. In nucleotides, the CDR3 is TGTGCCAGCAGCTTAATGGGACAGACGACAGATACGCAGTATTTT.

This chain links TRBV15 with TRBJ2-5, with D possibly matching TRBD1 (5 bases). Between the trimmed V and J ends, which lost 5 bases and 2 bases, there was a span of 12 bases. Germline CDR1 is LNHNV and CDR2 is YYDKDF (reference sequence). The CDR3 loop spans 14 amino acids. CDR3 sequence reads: CATSARTQQETQYF. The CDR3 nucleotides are TGTGCCACCAGCGCCCGGACACAACAAGAGACCCAGTACTTC.

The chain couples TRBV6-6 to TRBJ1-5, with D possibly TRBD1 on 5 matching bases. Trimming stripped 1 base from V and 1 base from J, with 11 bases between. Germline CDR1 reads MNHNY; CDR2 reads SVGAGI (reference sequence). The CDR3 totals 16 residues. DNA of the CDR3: TGTGCCAGCAGTTACTGGGGAGAGGGGAGCAATCAGCCCCAGCATTTT. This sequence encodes CASSYWGEGSNQPQHF.

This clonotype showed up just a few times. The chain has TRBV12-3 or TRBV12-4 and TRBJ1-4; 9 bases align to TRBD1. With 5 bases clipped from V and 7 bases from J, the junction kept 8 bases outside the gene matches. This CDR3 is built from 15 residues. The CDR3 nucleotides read TGTGCCAGCAGTCCCGCACAGGGGGCTAGTGAAAAACTGTTTTTT. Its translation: CASSPAQGASEKLFF.

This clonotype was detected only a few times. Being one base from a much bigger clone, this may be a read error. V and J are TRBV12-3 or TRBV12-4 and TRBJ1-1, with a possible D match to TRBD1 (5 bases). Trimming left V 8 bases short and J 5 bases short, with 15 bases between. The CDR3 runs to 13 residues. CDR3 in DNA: TGTGCCAGCGGTCCCGAATACAGGACTGAAGCTTTCTTT. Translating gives CASGPEYRTEAFF.

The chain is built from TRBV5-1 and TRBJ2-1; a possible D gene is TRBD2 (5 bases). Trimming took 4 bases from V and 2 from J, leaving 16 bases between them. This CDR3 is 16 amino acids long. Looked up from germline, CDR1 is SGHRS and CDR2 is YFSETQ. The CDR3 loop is CASSKGSSGAYNEQFF. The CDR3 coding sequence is TGCGCCAGCAGCAAAGGATCGAGCGGAGCCTACAATGAGCAGTTCTTC.

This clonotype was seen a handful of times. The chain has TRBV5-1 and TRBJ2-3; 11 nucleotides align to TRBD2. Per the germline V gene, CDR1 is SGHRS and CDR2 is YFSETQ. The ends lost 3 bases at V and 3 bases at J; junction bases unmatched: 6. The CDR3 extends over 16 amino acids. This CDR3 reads CASSYTSGSMTDTQYF. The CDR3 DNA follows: TGCGCCAGCAGCTATACTAGCGGGAGTATGACAGATACGCAGTATTTT.

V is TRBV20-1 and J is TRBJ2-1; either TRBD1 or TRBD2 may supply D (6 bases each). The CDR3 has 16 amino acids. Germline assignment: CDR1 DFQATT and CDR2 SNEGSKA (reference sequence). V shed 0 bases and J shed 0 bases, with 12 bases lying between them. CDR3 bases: TGCAGTGCTAGAGATCGGAGGGGGAGCTCCTACAATGAGCAGTTCTTC. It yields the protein CSARDRRGSSYNEQFF.